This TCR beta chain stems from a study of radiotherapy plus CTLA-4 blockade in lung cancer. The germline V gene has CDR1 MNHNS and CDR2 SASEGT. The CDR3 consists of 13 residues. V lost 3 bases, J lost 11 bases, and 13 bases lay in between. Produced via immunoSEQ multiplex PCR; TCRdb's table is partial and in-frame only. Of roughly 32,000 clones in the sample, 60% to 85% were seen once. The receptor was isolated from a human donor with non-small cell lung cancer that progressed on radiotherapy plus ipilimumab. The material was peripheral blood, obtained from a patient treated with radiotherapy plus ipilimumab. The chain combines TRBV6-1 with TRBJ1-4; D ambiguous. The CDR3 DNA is TGTGCCAGCAGTGAGGTGGACCCTGGGAAACTGTTTTTT. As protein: CASSEVDPGKLFF.